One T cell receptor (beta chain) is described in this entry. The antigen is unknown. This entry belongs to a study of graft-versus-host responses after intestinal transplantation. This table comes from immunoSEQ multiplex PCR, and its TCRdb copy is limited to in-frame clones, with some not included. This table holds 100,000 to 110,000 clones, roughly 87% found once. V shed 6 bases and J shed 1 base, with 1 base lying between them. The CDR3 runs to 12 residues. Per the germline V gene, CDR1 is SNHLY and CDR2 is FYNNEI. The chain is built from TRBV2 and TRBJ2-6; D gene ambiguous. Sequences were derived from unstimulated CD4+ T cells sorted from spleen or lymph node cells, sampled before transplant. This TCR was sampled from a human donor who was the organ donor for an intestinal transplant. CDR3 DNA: TGTGCCAGCAGATCTGGGGCCAACGTCCTGACTTTC. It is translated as CASRSGANVLTF.